The source of this T cell receptor beta chain is a study of blood T cells in healthy people across ages. General observations from the study: Naive T cell percentage and TCR beta diversity correlated strongly. Diversity of TCR beta per million T cells declined in a roughly linear way with age. The unsorted PBMCs prevented any conclusive comparison of naive versus antigen-experienced cells.

In regard to this clonotype: Its specificity is not known. The germline gene is not matched at one end of the junction; a read error may be the cause.

A second PCR of 7 to 11 cycles used a sample-barcoded 5' primer and a J-beta primer mix. A 12-random-nucleotide template-switch adaptor tagged each cDNA molecule. TCRdb reanalysed the 5' RACE reads using MiXCR and keeps one entry per CDR3 protein. The sample holds approximately 690,000 distinct CDR3 sequences, around 41% seen once. The CDR3 is made up of 18 amino acids. Germline assignment: CDR1 DFQATT and CDR2 SNEGSKA (reference sequence). The sequenced sample was blood. The receptor comes from an elderly man in good health. The chain recombines TRBV20-1 with TRBJ2-6; D tentatively fits TRBD1 or TRBD2 (5 bases each). CDR3 region: CSARVRGAADSGANVPTF. The DNA for the CDR3 is TGCAGTGCTAGAGTAAGAGGGGCCGCCGACTCTGGGGCCAACGTCCCGACTTTC.